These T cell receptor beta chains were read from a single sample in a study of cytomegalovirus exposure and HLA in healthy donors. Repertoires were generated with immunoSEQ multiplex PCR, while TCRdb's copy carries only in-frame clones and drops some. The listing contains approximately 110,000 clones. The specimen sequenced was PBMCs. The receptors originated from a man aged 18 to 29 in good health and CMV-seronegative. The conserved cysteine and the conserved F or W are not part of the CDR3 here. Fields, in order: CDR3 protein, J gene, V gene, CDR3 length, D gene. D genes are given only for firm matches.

CDR3: ASSVGGGVGNQPQH; J: TRBJ1-5; V: TRBV9; length: 14; D: -
CDR3: ASSETPRHRTYEQY; J: TRBJ2-7; V: TRBV5-1; length: 14; D: -
CDR3: ASSYQTTDTEAF; J: TRBJ1-1; V: TRBV5-1; length: 12; D: -
CDR3: ASSPLAGQGYNEQF; J: TRBJ2-1; V: TRBV5-1; length: 14; D: -
CDR3: ASSPWGSGELF; J: TRBJ2-2; V: TRBV19; length: 11; D: -
CDR3: ASSPRTGSFDEQY; J: -; V: TRBV5-1; length: 13; D: TRBD1
CDR3: ASSLDPSYTGELF; J: TRBJ2-2; V: TRBV7-7; length: 13; D: -
CDR3: ASRGARNSNQPQH; J: TRBJ1-5; V: TRBV19; length: 13; D: -
CDR3: ASSKNRVVNGYT; J: TRBJ1-2; V: TRBV21-1; length: 12; D: -
CDR3: ASTLAGGTSSYPDTQY; J: TRBJ2-3; V: TRBV10-3; length: 16; D: TRBD2
CDR3: ASSSTGLAWTGELF; J: TRBJ2-2; V: TRBV11-2; length: 14; D: TRBD2
CDR3: ASSTRQGLREKLF; J: TRBJ1-4; V: TRBV19; length: 13; D: TRBD1
CDR3: ASSSPTSTLEQY; J: TRBJ2-7; V: TRBV7-9; length: 12; D: TRBD2
CDR3: ASSGDRLYGYT; J: TRBJ1-2; V: TRBV7-6; length: 11; D: -
CDR3: ASRRTGVRDEQF; J: TRBJ2-1; V: TRBV27; length: 12; D: TRBD1
CDR3: ASSFPGTGNTEAF; J: TRBJ1-1; V: TRBV7-9; length: 13; D: TRBD1
CDR3: ARSLRRAARREPQH; J: TRBJ1-5; V: TRBV5-3; length: 14; D: -
CDR3: ASRVQVSSYEQY; J: TRBJ2-7; V: TRBV5-1; length: 12; D: -
CDR3: ASSSTGEQY; J: TRBJ2-7; V: TRBV9; length: 9; D: -
CDR3: ASSQVAGGSNNEQF; J: TRBJ2-1; V: TRBV4-1; length: 14; D: TRBD2
CDR3: AWSGPGTGSGQPQH; J: TRBJ1-5; V: TRBV30; length: 14; D: TRBD1
CDR3: ASSPKGRGFDYGYT; J: TRBJ1-2; V: TRBV7-9; length: 14; D: -
CDR3: ASSEASRGF; J: TRBJ2-1; V: TRBV6-1; length: 9; D: -
CDR3: ASSTMETSRYEQY; J: -; V: TRBV5-6; length: 13; D: TRBD2
CDR3: ASSLARGRDSPLH; J: TRBJ1-6; V: TRBV7-8; length: 13; D: -
CDR3: ASSQDLRGGTNEKLF; J: TRBJ1-4; V: TRBV4-1; length: 15; D: -
CDR3: SLRAGDETQY; J: TRBJ2-5; V: TRBV29-1; length: 10; D: -
CDR3: ASSLAGAGERITEAF; J: TRBJ1-1; V: TRBV5-1; length: 15; D: -
CDR3: ASSQVRGNTEAF; J: TRBJ1-1; V: TRBV14; length: 12; D: -
CDR3: ASSSGAYNEQF; J: TRBJ2-1; V: TRBV30; length: 11; D: TRBD2
CDR3: ASLMKVSGGAADTQY; J: TRBJ2-3; V: TRBV10-2; length: 15; D: TRBD2
CDR3: ASNPAGAYNEQF; J: TRBJ2-1; V: TRBV19; length: 12; D: -